The 17 T cell receptor beta chains reported below all come from one sample, sequenced in a study of blood T cell repertoires in COVID-19. Method: immunoSEQ multiplex PCR; TCRdb's copy keeps in-frame clones and lacks some. The sample contains 150,000 to 200,000 clones, around 86% of which appear only once. Sequenced material: peripheral blood. These receptors originate from a young man with acute or convalescent COVID-19.

This clone appeared once. This chain links TRBV3-1 (or the pseudogene TRBV3-2) with TRBJ1-1; D is possibly TRBD1 (6 bases). The germline CDR1 and CDR2 sequences are LGHDT and YNNKEL (reference sequence). V was shortened by 1 base and J by 8 bases, with 17 bases between the two germline ends. CDR3 length: 15 amino acids. CDR3 nucleotides: TGTGCCAGCAGCCAAGCTCCTGGGGGGGGCGGGGAAGCTTTCTTT. Translated, it gives CASSQAPGGGGEAFF.

The chain has TRBV5-8 and TRBJ2-7; 7 bases line up with TRBD1. There are 13 residues in the CDR3. In germline, CDR1 is SGHTS, CDR2 YDEGEE. Losses at the gene ends were 0 bases for V and 6 bases for J; bases not matched to a gene: 3. CDR3 bases: TGTGCCAGCAGCTTGGTTAGGGGGCCCGAGCAGTACGTC. This sequence encodes CASSLVRGPEQYV.

The chain joins TRBV7-9 to TRBJ1-1, with D possibly matching TRBD1 (6 bases). The CDR3 contains 14 residues. V was shortened by 0 bases and J by 4 bases, with 9 bases between the two germline ends. CDR1 SEHNR and CDR2 FQNEAQ come from the germline V gene (reference sequence). The CDR3 is CASSLAEGVTEAFF. The CDR3 region has the DNA TGTGCCAGCAGCTTAGCCGAGGGGGTCACTGAAGCTTTCTTT.

V and J are TRBV7-8 and TRBJ2-7; D ambiguous. The CDR3 loop spans 11 amino acids. V lost 4 bases to trimming and J lost 8 bases, with 9 bases between them. In germline, CDR1 is SGHVS, CDR2 FQNEAQ. The CDR3 nucleotides are TGTGCCAGCAGCTCCTCGTTTCAGCAGTACTTC. Residues: CASSSSFQQYF.

The chain links TRBV5-1 to TRBJ2-3, with D maybe TRBD2 (5 bases). Per the germline V gene, CDR1 is SGHRS and CDR2 is YFSETQ. The CDR3 contains 15 residues. The germline V and J ends were trimmed by 0 bases and 2 bases, with 10 bases remaining between them. CDR3 sequence reads: CASSLDGVITDTQYF. DNA of the CDR3: TGCGCCAGCAGCTTGGACGGGGTAATCACAGATACGCAGTATTTT. Filled out from reference TRBV5-1 and TRBJ2-3, the complete variable domain reads KAGVTQTPRYLIKTRGQQVTLSCSPISGHRSVSWYQQTPGQGLQFLFEYFSETQRNKGNFPGRFSGRQFSNSRSEMNVSTLELGDSALYLCASSLDGVITDTQYFGPGTRLTVL.

The chain has TRBV7-8 and TRBJ2-1; D is unresolved. V lost 5 bases to trimming and J lost 8 bases, with 7 bases between them. Per germline, CDR1 SGHVS and CDR2 FQNEAQ. This CDR3 spans 11 amino acids. The CDR3 DNA follows: TGTGCCAGCAGCCCCGTCGATGAGCAGTTCTTC. This gives the protein CASSPVDEQFF.

This clone was found a few times. The V and J genes are TRBV6-5 and TRBJ1-2, with a possible D match to TRBD1 (5 bases). V was trimmed by 6 bases and J by 5 bases, leaving 16 bases between them. This CDR3 is built from 14 residues. Germline-derived CDR1 and CDR2 are MNHEY and SVGAGI. This chain's CDR3 is CASSPGDRGYGYTF. The CDR3 DNA follows: TGTGCCAGCAGCCCCGGTGACAGAGGATATGGCTACACCTTC.

This chain joins TRBV7-3 and TRBJ2-2; D perhaps matches TRBD1 (6 bases). This CDR3 spans 15 amino acids. Trimming cost V 3 bases and J 5 bases, with 13 bases left between them. Germline assignment: CDR1 SGHTA and CDR2 FQGTGA. This CDR3 is CASSLVGAGTGELFF. The CDR3 bases are TGTGCCAGCAGCTTGGTGGGGGCCGGTACCGGGGAGCTGTTTTTT.

This clone appeared once. This sequence joins TRBV2 and TRBJ2-2, with 8 bases lining up with TRBD1. With V trimmed by 4 bases and J by 3 bases, 4 bases remained unmatched. CDR3 length: 15 residues. CDR1 and CDR2 (germline): SNHLY, FYNNEI. In nucleotides, the CDR3 is TGTGCCAGCAGTGCACAGGGGGGAGACACCGGGGAGCTGTTTTTT. Its protein product is CASSAQGGDTGELFF.

The table lists this clone with a few counts. The V call is TRBV5-1, the J call TRBJ2-2; no firm D call. The germline V gene encodes CDR1 SGHRS and CDR2 YFSETQ. The length of the CDR3 is 17 residues. Trimming removed 0 bases at V and 3 bases at J, with 15 bases between. In nucleotides, the CDR3 is TGCGCCAGCAGCTTGGGACGTCCCGACATATACACCGGGGAGCTGTTTTTT. Translated: CASSLGRPDIYTGELFF.

V gene TRBV27 combines with J gene TRBJ2-1, with TRBD2 matching 11 bases. V lost 5 bases to trimming and J lost 7 bases; unmatched junction nucleotides: 13. Germline V gives CDR1 MNHEY, CDR2 SMNVEV (reference sequence). This CDR3 contains 17 residues. CDR3 nucleotide sequence: TGTGCCAGCAGTCCCACTAGCGGGGGTCCTGTCAGGAATGAGCAGTTCTTC. It codes for CASSPTSGGPVRNEQFF.

The chain joins TRBV10-1 to TRBJ2-5, with D perhaps TRBD2 (6 bases). Germline-derived CDR1 and CDR2 are WNHNN and SYGVQD (reference sequence). The CDR3 contains 15 residues. Trimming took off 0 bases at V and 2 bases at J, with 10 bases between the two ends. CDR3 DNA sequence: TGCGCCAGCAGTGAGTCAGCTAGCGCTCAAGAGACCCAGTACTTC. Its protein is CASSESASAQETQYF.

The rearrangement uses TRBV27 and TRBJ2-3, with TRBD1 matching 7 bases. Germline assignment: CDR1 MNHEY and CDR2 SMNVEV (reference sequence). Trimming cost V 7 bases and J 1 base; bases outside gene matches: 11. The CDR3 sequence is 16 residues long. The CDR3, as DNA: TGTGCCAGCACCTTGGGAACAGGGGCGCGCACAGATACGCAGTATTTT. Amino acid sequence: CASTLGTGARTDTQYF.

The V call is TRBV5-1, the J call TRBJ1-4, with D possibly being TRBD1 (6 bases). CDR3 size: 16 residues. In germline, CDR1 is SGHRS, CDR2 YFSETQ. V was pared by 0 bases and J by 12 bases, with 21 bases between. The CDR3 DNA reads as TGCGCCAGCAGCTTGGTGATCGGGGGGCTCTCTGCGGAACTGTTTTTT. Protein: CASSLVIGGLSAELFF. The whole variable domain, remainder taken from reference TRBV5-1 and TRBJ1-4, is KAGVTQTPRYLIKTRGQQVTLSCSPISGHRSVSWYQQTPGQGLQFLFEYFSETQRNKGNFPGRFSGRQFSNSRSEMNVSTLELGDSALYLCASSLVIGGLSAELFFGSGTQLSVL.

This clone was observed once. V is TRBV6-5 and J is TRBJ2-1, with D possibly TRBD2 on 6 matching bases. Germline loops: CDR1 MNHEY, CDR2 SVGAGI. V was pared by 6 bases and J by 0 bases, with 9 bases between. This CDR3 contains 14 residues. The CDR3 reads CASREGGSYNEQFF. CDR3 DNA sequence: TGTGCCAGCAGGGAGGGTGGCTCCTACAATGAGCAGTTCTTC.

The chain joins TRBV18 to TRBJ2-2; 8 nucleotides agree with TRBD1. This CDR3 contains 15 residues. Losses at the gene ends were 5 bases for V and 4 bases for J; bases not matched to a gene: 6. CDR1 and CDR2 (germline): KGHSH, LQKENI. CDR3 nucleotide sequence: TGTGCCAGCTCATCAGACAGGGGAGGCACCGGGGAGCTGTTTTTT. Translated: CASSSDRGGTGELFF.

J is TRBJ2-2 and V is TRBV7-3; D is undetermined. Germline values: CDR1 SGHTA, CDR2 FQGTGA. The CDR3 is 14 residues long. V was shortened by 3 bases and J by 3 bases, with 8 bases between the two germline ends. Here the CDR3 DNA reads TGTGCCAGCAGCTTTGACACCTACACCGGGGAGCTGTTTTTT. Translated: CASSFDTYTGELFF.